The rows below give T cell receptor beta chains drawn from one sample of a study of type 1 regulatory T cells. TCRdb itself ran the reads through MiXCR, one entry per CDR3 protein. The repertoire holds 60,000 to 70,000 distinct CDR3 sequences, with about three fifths as singletons. The antigens of these receptors remain unknown. Input material: cultured T cells, either the whole culture or a sorted T cell fraction (not recorded which). The receptors shown here come from a human donor in good health. CDR3s include the opening cysteine and the closing phenylalanine or tryptophan. D genes are given only for firm matches. Some rows have no size entry. The others give once, few or many, or a class for an expanded clone.

clone size	V gene	J gene	D gene	CDR3 protein	CDR3 DNA
.	TRBV28	TRBJ2-1	TRBD2	CASSPTGLAVIMSSYNELFF	TGTGCCAGCAGTCCAACGGGACTAGCGGTCATTATGAGCTCCTACAATGAGCTGTTCTTC
.	TRBV27	TRBJ2-1	.	CASSLAGGPANEQFF	TGTGCCAGCAGTTTAGCCGGGGGCCCCGCCAATGAGCAGTTCTTC
.	TRBV10-2	TRBJ2-5	.	CASSTGRAETQYF	TGCGCCAGCTCGACGGGCAGGGCAGAGACCCAGTACTTC
once	TRBV5-1	TRBJ2-7	.	CASSSTDFIKYF	TGCGCCAGCAGCTCCACTGACTTCATCAAGTACTTC
.	TRBV20-1	TRBJ2-5	.	CSESRETQYF	TGCAGTGAAAGCAGAGAGACCCAGTACTTC
.	TRBV4-1	TRBJ2-7	.	CASSQPGGPYEQYF	TGCGCCAGCAGCCAACCGGGGGGCCCCTACGAGCAGTACTTC
.	TRBV24-1	TRBJ2-2	TRBD1	CATSDTRGLNTGGLFF	TGTGCCACCAGTGATACCAGGGGGCTGAACACCGGGGGGCTGTTTTTT
.	TRBV12-3/TRBV12-4	TRBJ2-2	.	CASSLRHLGTGELFF	TGTGCCAGCAGTTTACGTCACCTGGGGACCGGGGAGCTGTTTTTT
.	TRBV10-3	TRBJ1-2	TRBD1	CAISRDREFGYTF	TGTGCCATCAGCCGGGACAGGGAGTTTGGCTACACCTTC
once	TRBV4-3	TRBJ2-7	TRBD2	CASSQEGVAGGNEQYF	TGCGCCAGCAGCCAAGAAGGAGTAGCGGGAGGCAACGAGCAGTACTTC
few	TRBV28	TRBJ1-4	.	CASRGPVEKLFF	TGTGCCAGCAGGGGGCCAGTTGAAAAACTGTTTTTT
.	TRBV20-1	TRBJ1-5	.	CSARAWDQPQHF	TGCAGTGCTAGAGCGTGGGACCAGCCCCAGCATTTT
.	TRBV5-4	TRBJ2-2	TRBD1	CASSPGTGSTGELFF	TGTGCCAGCAGCCCCGGGACAGGAAGCACCGGGGAGCTGTTTTTT
.	TRBV30	TRBJ1-3	TRBD1	CAWMADRGNTIHF	TGTGCCTGGATGGCGGACAGGGGAAACACCATACATTTT
.	TRBV2	TRBJ2-5	TRBD1	CASRRQGKETQYF	TGTGCCAGCAGGAGACAGGGAAAAGAGACCCAGTACTTC
.	TRBV6-2/TRBV6-3	TRBJ1-5	TRBD1	CASSYSKVRQGAGQPQHF	TGTGCCAGCAGTTACTCGAAGGTACGACAGGGGGCGGGTCAGCCCCAGCATTTT
.	TRBV5-1	TRBJ2-1	TRBD2	CASSLLGLDYNEQFF	TGCGCCAGCAGTTTGTTGGGACTAGATTACAATGAGCAGTTCTTC
.	TRBV5-1	TRBJ1-1	.	CASSLQGTGSEAFF	TGCGCCAGCAGCCTACAGGGTACCGGGTCTGAAGCTTTCTTT
.	TRBV6-1	TRBJ1-2	.	CASSPGELWANYGYTF	TGTGCCAGCAGTCCAGGGGAGCTTTGGGCCAACTATGGCTACACCTTC
.	TRBV7-8	TRBJ1-5	TRBD1	CASSSQGAISNQPQHF	TGTGCCAGCAGCTCACAGGGGGCCATAAGCAATCAGCCCCAGCATTTT
.	TRBV20-1	TRBJ2-5	TRBD2	CSAVLADQGETQYF	TGCAGTGCGGTACTAGCGGACCAGGGAGAGACCCAGTACTTC
few	TRBV14	TRBJ1-2	.	CASSQVGFYGYTF	TGTGCCAGCAGCCAAGTGGGGTTCTATGGCTACACCTTC
few	TRBV6-6	TRBJ2-1	TRBD1	CASSRDRGYNEQFF	TGTGCCAGCAGTCGGGACAGGGGTTACAATGAGCAGTTCTTC
once	TRBV2	TRBJ2-1	TRBD2	CASKERTSGNEQFF	TGTGCCAGCAAAGAACGCACTAGCGGAAATGAGCAGTTCTTC
.	TRBV6-1	TRBJ2-3	TRBD2	CASSRTSGSATSTDTQYF	TGTGCCAGCAGTAGGACTAGCGGGAGTGCTACTAGCACAGATACGCAGTATTTT
once	TRBV7-8	TRBJ1-2	.	CASSPMGGNYGYTF	TGTGCCAGCAGCCCGATGGGGGGGAACTATGGCTACACCTTC
once	TRBV2	TRBJ2-3	TRBD2	CASSAILASDTQYF	TGTGCCAGCAGTGCGATACTAGCGAGCGATACGCAGTATTTT
.	TRBV27	TRBJ1-4	TRBD1	CASSLGTGTTNEKLFF	TGTGCCAGCAGTTTAGGGACAGGGACAACTAATGAAAAACTGTTTTTT
few	TRBV20-1	TRBJ2-2	.	CSARNQGGNTGELFF	TGCAGTGCTAGAAACCAAGGAGGAAACACCGGGGAGCTGTTTTTT
.	TRBV15	TRBJ2-5	.	CATTDRDYQETQYF	TGTGCCACTACGGACAGGGACTATCAAGAGACCCAGTACTTC
few	TRBV20-1	TRBJ2-1	TRBD2	CSATPSSGSAYNEQFF	TGCAGTGCAACCCCGTCTAGCGGGAGTGCGTACAATGAGCAGTTCTTC
.	TRBV5-1	TRBJ2-2	.	CASSLDSGFANTGELFF	TGCGCCAGCAGCTTGGATTCAGGGTTCGCGAACACCGGGGAGCTGTTTTTT
few	TRBV27	TRBJ1-2	.	CASSLLAGSGYTF	TGTGCCAGCAGTTTATTAGCAGGAAGTGGCTACACCTTC
.	TRBV20-1	TRBJ2-3	.	CSASLTESTDTQYF	TGCAGTGCTAGTTTGACAGAGAGCACAGATACGCAGTATTTT
.	TRBV2	TRBJ2-5	TRBD2	CASGSGSVIETQYF	TGTGCCAGCGGTAGCGGGAGCGTAATCGAGACCCAGTACTTC
.	TRBV6-6	TRBJ2-3	.	CASSTPEVQYF	TGTGCCAGCAGTACCCCGGAGGTTCAGTATTTT
.	TRBV6-6	TRBJ2-3	.	CASTQLYTQYF	TGTGCCAGCACCCAACTATATACGCAGTATTTT
.	TRBV7-2	TRBJ2-6	TRBD1	CASGAGGRANVLTF	TGTGCCAGCGGCGCAGGGGGCCGGGCCAACGTCCTGACTTTC
.	TRBV6-1	TRBJ2-7	.	CASSEAVEQYF	TGTGCCAGCAGTGAAGCTGTAGAGCAGTACTTC
.	TRBV13	TRBJ2-1	TRBD2	CASSSTSGRTNEQFF	TGTGCCAGCAGCTCGACTAGCGGGAGGACCAATGAGCAGTTCTTC
few	TRBV12-3/TRBV12-4	TRBJ2-3	.	CASSLGGPSTDTQYF	TGTGCCAGCAGTTTGGGCGGCCCTAGCACAGATACGCAGTATTTT
.	TRBV3-1	TRBJ2-3	.	CASSQGRGTDTQYF	TGTGCCAGCAGCCAAGGCAGGGGCACAGATACGCAGTATTTT
few	TRBV7-2	TRBJ2-1	.	CASSLGGAVANEQFF	TGTGCCAGCAGCTTAGGGGGGGCAGTGGCCAATGAGCAGTTCTTC